Sequencing of this T cell receptor beta chain was carried out in a study of blood T cell repertoires in COVID-19. On the study more broadly: T cells, B-cell-depleted T cells, or PBMCs provided the cDNA or gDNA that served as material.

Original processing methods: It was from reference gene primer amplification that nucleated cell counts were estimated. The table came from immunoSEQ multiplex PCR; TCRdb's copy has only in-frame clones and leaves some out. The DNA gave D and trimming, while V, J and clone size come from that table. The profile shows 150,000 to 190,000 clones, around 80% of them singletons. The germline V gene encodes CDR1 LGHDT and CDR2 YNNKEL (reference sequence). Trimming removed 2 bases from V and 8 bases from J, with 12 bases in between. The CDR3 length is 13 residues. Participants spanned ages roughly 18 to 90 years and resided in 20 to 30 US areas. Cohorts were assigned according to the clinical history that participants reported.

This TCR derives from a man aged 50 to 60 who had recovered from COVID-19. The specimen sequenced was PBMCs or T cells enriched from blood (not recorded which). The rearrangement uses TRBV3-1 (or the pseudogene TRBV3-2) and TRBJ1-1, with D possibly TRBD1 on 6 matching bases. The CDR3 reads CASSQYRESEAFF. CDR3 sequence (DNA): TGTGCCAGCAGCCAATACAGGGAATCGGAAGCTTTCTTT.